The T cell receptor beta chain described here comes from a study of blood T cells in healthy people across ages. Germline CDR1 reads MNHEY; CDR2 reads SMNVEV (reference sequence). J was trimmed by 11 bases and V by 4 bases; bases with no gene match: 22. The CDR3 consists of 17 residues. General observations from the study: Diversity estimates from one million T cells were considered underestimates.

In each sample, at least 6 million PBMCs were isolated. The use of a sample-barcoded 5' primer and a J-beta primer mix characterized a second PCR of roughly 6 to 11 cycles. TCRdb redid the calling of the 5' RACE reads with MiXCR, one entry per CDR3 protein. The profile shows about 1,500,000 distinct CDR3 sequences, 35% to 45% of them singletons. In regard to this clonotype: What it binds is not known.

The TCR originated in a woman aged 18-29 years in good health. The sample taken for sequencing was blood. The rearrangement links TRBV27 to TRBJ2-5; 7 bases agree with TRBD2. CDR3 protein: CASSYPPRGAGNNEQYF. CDR3 DNA sequence: TGTGCCAGCAGTTATCCCCCTCGGGGAGCGGGGAACAATGAGCAGTACTTC.